The TCR beta chain described here comes from a study of cytomegalovirus exposure and HLA in healthy donors (dated by TCRdb to the late 2010s). At the level of the whole study: An earlier analysis of about 530 of the donors reported about 260 Gb of sequence data and 117 million unique TCR beta sequences obtained from about 200 million T cells. An early release that covered more than 550 HLA-typed donors contained approximately 290 gigabases of sequencing data and approximately 85 million unique TCR sequences. Of the 300 to 400 genotyped donors, about 80% fell in the genetic ancestry cluster associated with self-reported Caucasian donors. The aim of the study was to test whether cataloging public T cell receptors could identify signatures of past pathogen exposure. The study profiled the T cell repertoires of 666 subjects by immunosequencing and related them to cytomegalovirus serostatus. A separate validation cohort of 100 to 150 different subjects was used in addition to the roughly 640-subject first cohort. High-throughput TCR immunosequencing, statistical association of individual TCRs with disease status, and machine learning were combined to predict cytomegalovirus infection status. A later analysis re-examined previously published TCR beta repertoires from more than 650 donors and added high-resolution HLA genotyping to investigate patterns of TCR occurrence. The later analysis used no new phenotypic data to find candidate immune exposures, relying instead on TCR beta sequences and their occurrence across donors. In an earlier analysis of over 550 of the donors, high-throughput TCR beta sequencing was used to judge whether each TCR beta V gene segment behaved as functional or pseudogenic. Donor age, sex, ethnicity and CMV serostatus were collected together with the repertoire data. In a later genetic analysis, genome-wide SNP genotypes for about three fifths of the roughly 670 donors were used, and that subset was treated as a discovery cohort. Every discovery cohort repertoire had been produced on one sequencing platform. HLA typing included class I and class II loci at four-digit resolution. The number of typed donors differed by locus: about 629-630 for A, B, C, DRB1 and DQB1; approximately 520 for DQA1; fewer than 610 for DPA1; and some 450 for DPB1. Five DR-DQ haplotypes were handled as single units for association and clustering, since linkage in the cohort was strong. Among roughly 370 genotyped donors of the cohort, an average of about 240,000 unique TCR beta nucleotide sequences were sequenced per donor, roughly 18% of them non-productive. Broader findings and caveats from the paper: Presence/absence analyses assumed roughly uniform sequencing depth across donors, an assumption that may not hold. A later analysis found that HLA-associated TCR beta chains were more clonally expanded and had lower generation probabilities than equally common non-associated chains. The authors suggested that the approach could potentially be extended to other disease states and immunological phenotypes. The study gave a list of 150 to 200 TCR beta chains associated with cytomegalovirus. A later analysis found that most CMV-associated TCR beta chains appeared HLA-restricted, with HLA associations seemingly driven largely by CMV exposure. An earlier analysis of roughly 570 of the donors showed that most TCR beta V segments appeared in productive rearrangements either about 90% or about 30% of the time, which broadly matched IMGT annotations. A later analysis associated approximately 17,000 TCR beta sequences with specific HLA alleles at a false discovery rate of 0.05. The only immune exposure information available for the cohort was CMV serostatus. The classifier was reported to diagnose cytomegalovirus status with high specificity and sensitivity in both the original and validation cohorts. A further reported finding was that TCR beta sequences accurately predicted the HLA-A and HLA-B alleles for most subjects in the first cohort. In a later analysis, TCR association rates were found to vary across HLA loci, with the most associated TCRs seen for DRB1 alleles and the fewest for HLA-C alleles. When HLA alleles, especially DR and DQ, strongly co-occurred, TCR associations were difficult to assign to individual alleles. Some IMGT-functional V segments, including TRBV6-2 and TRBV6-3, could not be distinguished by the 87-base-pair reads and were therefore excluded. Correlated functional status among segregating V segments might be attributable to linkage disequilibrium, but an unknown experimental factor could not be ruled out. A later analysis reported that several top co-occurrence clusters appeared linked to parvovirus B19, influenza, CMV and Epstein-Barr virus. In vitro tests confirmed that a few of the cytomegalovirus-associated TCR beta chains recognize cytomegalovirus antigens. About 15 rarely observed V segments, including chromosome 9 orphons, were excluded from the earlier analysis of almost 600 of the donors because counts were too low. A cluster of highly shared sequence variants was judged likely to be a technical artifact of the sequencing pipeline. Only TCR beta chains were sequenced in this cohort, and the absence of alpha or paired-chain data limited detectable features. A later genetic analysis reported fewer N-insertions in productive TCRs among donors in an Asian-associated ancestry cluster than the approximately 670-donor mean. A later genetic analysis associated a missense DCLRE1C variant with V-gene and J-gene trimming of TCR beta chains, and an independent cohort replicated the association. Because HLA typing was missing for some donors at each locus, association tests included only the typed subset. Most TCR sequences were observed very rarely across donors, whereas some public TCRs were present in many individuals.

The cohort was made up of 500 to 850 healthy bone marrow donors. At the time of sampling, every cohort member was nominally healthy, though immune exposures that went unrecorded were likely present. The donor tested CMV seronegative, placing the donor among the 350 to 400 seronegative members of the cohort. Every donor gave a peripheral blood sample, and the peripheral blood mononuclear cells from that sample were used for TCR beta sequencing. Genomic DNA was extracted from the blood cell samples with the Qiagen DNeasy Blood Extraction Kit. Concerning this clone: The antigen it recognizes is unknown. Base qualities are not recorded, but no much larger clone differs from it by a single base.

The method behind the library was the immunoSEQ multiplex PCR assay. A mixture of 60 forward primers for TCR Vbeta segments and 13 reverse primers for TCR Jbeta segments was used in the multiplex PCR. Amplification of the CDR3 region of rearranged TCR beta genes was performed with a multiplex PCR assay on genomic DNA. On the Illumina HiSeq System, the amplified TCR beta libraries were sequenced as 87-base-pair reads. Concerning the study's data processing: In a later analysis, tens of millions of unique TCR beta chains were counted across the roughly 610 repertoires, and around 10 million of these chains were shared by at least two donors. Raw reads were error-corrected and collapsed into unique sequences by a nearest-neighbor algorithm in which closely related sequences were merged to remove PCR and sequencing errors. CDR3 sequences were aligned to IMGT reference sequences to assign V, D and J gene segments. For a sequence to be retained, a match of at least six nucleotides was required to both a V gene segment and a J gene segment. A rearrangement counted as productive if the CDR3 had no stop codons and remained in frame with V and J, and every other rearrangement counted as non-productive. CDR3 was defined according to IMGT convention as the region running from the second conserved V-encoded cysteine to the conserved J-encoded phenylalanine. The earlier analysis of fewer than 750 of the donors excluded sequences that lacked an unambiguous match to a single V gene segment. In an earlier analysis of 500 to 750 of the donors, V segments were called functional above 56.7% productive rearrangements and were called segregating when the between-donor standard deviation exceeded 5%. A statistical classification framework was built for diagnosing cytomegalovirus status from the catalog of TCR beta chain sequences. A later analysis assigned V and J genes by comparing TCR nucleotide sequences with IMGT/GENE-DB human TR gene sequences. Using the TCRdist pipeline, a later analysis assigned CDR3 sequences along with most-parsimonious VDJ recombination scenarios. In a later analysis, each TCR beta chain was defined by its CDR3 amino acid sequence together with its V-gene family, and reads lacking a unique V-gene family were excluded. To address suspected cross-contamination and a sequencing artifact, a later analysis removed approximately 600 highly shared, low-generation-probability nucleotide sequences. For each public chain, a later analysis derived a clonal expansion index from normalized ranks of inferred template counts within each repertoire. In a later analysis, generation probabilities were computed with a VDJ recombination model fitted to out-of-frame rearrangements, and the resulting probabilities were checked against IGoR. A later analysis scored TCR-TCR, TCR-HLA and TCR-CMV co-occurrence with hypergeometric tests, applying a repertoire-size bias correction to TCR pairs. In a later analysis, false discovery rates were estimated by permuting HLA or CMV assignments 20 times. A later analysis grouped co-occurring TCRs with DBSCAN, adding TCRdist sequence similarity when clustering within HLA-allele-positive subsets. Repertoires with fewer than 30,000 or more than 120,000 public chains were left out of co-occurrence clustering, as were a few repertoires with anomalous nucleotide sharing. Sourced from immuneACCESS, this table was stored by TCRdb with only in-frame sequences that have V and J called. A share of the clones is absent; for the studies checked, an unresolved V gene accounts for under half, and the remainder has no known explanation. The D gene and trimming were derived from the DNA, and the V and J assignments and clone size from that table. The sample contains about 190,000 clones, roughly four fifths of them found a single time. Clones ranked in the top ten supply under 0.9% of the sample.

The junction carries 11 bases between V and J, which are trimmed by 1 base and 4 bases respectively. Taken from the germline V gene, the CDR1 and CDR2 loops are KGHSH and LQKENI. There are 16 amino acids in the CDR3, from cysteine to phenylalanine inclusive. The read is trimmed to its CDR3 DNA, 48 bases read in frame from base 1. Rearrangement joined TRBV18 to TRBJ2-6; TRBD2 might be the D gene, on 5 matching bases. The receptor's source is a woman between 18 and 29 years old in good health and CMV-seronegative. The sequenced sample consisted of PBMCs. The DNA sequence follows: TGTGCCAGCTCACCACTTGGAGGCTCGGGGGCCAACGTCCTGACTTTC. This yields the protein CASSPLGGSGANVLTF.